The next 19 T cell receptor beta chains were all read from a single sample in a study of T cells after yellow fever vaccination. TCRdb processed the 5' RACE reads anew with MiXCR; each CDR3 protein has one entry. This sample carries a few hundred thousand distinct CDR3 sequences, 15% to 20% of them seen once, and the ten largest clones take roughly an eighth. The sequencing here drew on PBMCs, taken 15 days after the yellow fever booster vaccination. These receptor sequences come from a man in his thirties or forties who received the YFV17D yellow fever vaccine.

The chain has TRBV29-1 and TRBJ2-1; D ambiguous. This CDR3 has 11 amino acids. CDR1 SQVTM and CDR2 ANQGSEA come from the germline V gene. Trimming took off 5 bases at V and 7 bases at J, with 9 bases between the two ends. CDR3 DNA sequence: TGCAGCGTTCAACTTCCTAATGAGCAGTTCTTC. Its translation: CSVQLPNEQFF.

This clonotype was recorded a few times. The V and J genes are TRBV3-1 and TRBJ2-2; 8 nucleotides align to TRBD2. Germline CDR1 LGHDT, CDR2 YNNKEL (reference sequence). V trimming: 0 bases; J trimming: 6 bases; junction bases outside the gene matches: 3. This CDR3 contains 15 residues. CDR3 residues: CASSQDFGRAGELFF. In nucleotides, the CDR3 is TGTGCCAGCAGCCAAGACTTCGGGAGGGCCGGGGAGCTGTTTTTT.

The table lists this clonotype with a few counts. The chain uses TRBV28 and TRBJ1-2, with TRBD1 as a possible D gene (5 bases). The V gene lost 9 bases and the J gene lost 1 base, with 9 bases spanning the gap. The CDR3 runs to 12 residues. Germline-derived CDR1 and CDR2 are MDHEN and SYDVKM. CDR3 region: CASYGGNYGYTF. CDR3 DNA: TGTGCCAGTTACGGGGGTAACTATGGCTACACCTTC.

CDR3 protein: CASSLPGANEQFF. In DNA form, the CDR3 reads TGTGCCAGCAGCTTACCGGGGGCCAATGAGCAGTTCTTC. This chain joins TRBV7-9 and TRBJ2-1; D is perhaps TRBD1 or TRBD2 (6 bases each). V was clipped by 2 bases and J by 6 bases, with 8 bases between them. This CDR3 region has 13 residues. Germline V CDR1 and CDR2: SEHNR, FQNEAQ (reference sequence). The whole variable domain, remainder taken from reference TRBV7-9 and TRBJ2-1, is DTGVSQNPRHKITKRGQNVTFRCDPISEHNRLYWYRQTLGQGPEFLTYFQNEAQLEKSRLLSDRFSAERPKGSFSTLEIQRTEQGDSAMYLCASSLPGANEQFFGPGTRLTVL.

This clonotype was seen a handful of times. The CDR3 here is CASSFPGRDDNEQFF. In DNA form, the CDR3 reads TGTGCCAGCAGTTTCCCCGGGAGGGATGATAATGAGCAGTTCTTC. This chain joins TRBV27 and TRBJ2-1, with 8 bases aligning to TRBD2. CDR1 and CDR2 (germline): MNHEY, SMNVEV (reference sequence). The CDR3 is 15 amino acids. V lost 3 bases to trimming and J lost 7 bases; unmatched junction nucleotides: 8.

There are a few counts of this clonotype. The CDR3 sequence is CASSLTKNTEAFF. DNA for the CDR3: TGTGCCAGCAGCTTAACAAAGAACACTGAAGCTTTCTTT. This chain links TRBV7-2 with TRBJ1-1, with D unclear. This CDR3 has 13 residues. With 2 bases removed from V and 1 base from J, the gap between germline ends came to 5 bases. CDR1 and CDR2 from the germline V gene are SGHTA and FQGNSA.

This chain links TRBV11-2 with TRBJ1-4; D call uncertain. Germline assignment: CDR1 SGHAT and CDR2 FQNNGV. This CDR3 has 15 residues. Trimming stripped 1 base from V and 8 bases from J, with 14 bases between. Written as DNA, the CDR3 is TGTGCCAGCAGCTTAGTCCCCACGTCGGAGGAAAAACTGTTTTTT. Translating gives CASSLVPTSEEKLFF.

This clonotype showed up just a few times. V usage is TRBV3-1 and J usage is TRBJ1-6; D not certain. Germline loops: CDR1 LGHDT, CDR2 YNNKEL (reference sequence). This CDR3 region has 13 residues. V lost 0 bases, J lost 8 bases, and 5 bases lay in between. CDR3 nucleotide sequence: TGTGCCAGCAGCCAAGATGAGGATTCACCCCTCCACTTT. It is translated as CASSQDEDSPLHF.

J is TRBJ2-3 and V is TRBV3-1; unclear D gene. The CDR3 has 15 residues. Germline V lookup: CDR1 LGHDT, CDR2 YNNKEL (reference sequence). Trimming shortened V by 4 bases and J by 6 bases, and 17 bases separated the two germline ends. CDR3 sequence reads: CASSPVEPIPDTQYF. In DNA form, the CDR3 reads TGTGCCAGCAGCCCCGTGGAGCCGATTCCCGATACGCAGTATTTT.

V usage is TRBV9 and J usage is TRBJ2-7; 7 nucleotides match TRBD2. The germline gives CDR1 SGDLS, CDR2 YYNGEE. The CDR3 extends over 15 amino acids. The V gene end was trimmed by 3 bases and the J gene end by 1 base; junction bases not matched to a gene: 7. CDR3 protein: CASSADPSGSYEQYF. In nucleotides, the CDR3 is TGTGCCAGCAGCGCCGATCCTAGCGGATCCTACGAGCAGTACTTC. The variable domain in full, with the rest retrieved from reference TRBV9 and TRBJ2-7, is DSGVTQTPKHLITATGQRVTLRCSPRSGDLSVYWYQQSLDQGLQFLIQYYNGEERAKGNILERFSAQQFPDLHSELNLSSLELGDSALYFCASSADPSGSYEQYFGPGTRLTVT.

This CDR3 is CASSTLDVFPAGELFF. The CDR3 coding sequence is TGTGCCAGTAGTACCCTCGATGTCTTCCCCGCCGGGGAGCTGTTTTTT. This chain connects TRBV19 to TRBJ2-2; the D is unclear. CDR3 length: 16 residues. Looked up from germline, CDR1 is LNHDA and CDR2 is SQIVND (reference sequence). V was cut by 4 bases and J by 6 bases, with 18 bases left in between.

The V and J genes are TRBV5-1 and TRBJ2-4, with D maybe TRBD1 (5 bases). V lost 4 bases to trimming and J lost 3 bases, with 8 bases between them. CDR1 is SGHRS, CDR2 YFSETQ, per germline. This CDR3 is built from 13 residues. The CDR3 DNA reads as TGCGCCAGCAGCATCGACAGCAAAAACATTCAGTACTTC. Its protein product is CASSIDSKNIQYF.

The rearrangement joins TRBV7-6 to TRBJ2-5; 10 bases are a match to TRBD2. The CDR3 contains 15 residues. Trimming removed 4 bases from V and 5 bases from J; junction bases left unmatched: 7. Germline CDR1 is SGHVS and CDR2 is FNYEAQ. The CDR3 spells CASSSVAGGPETQYF. For the CDR3, the DNA is TGTGCCAGCAGCTCGGTAGCGGGAGGCCCCGAGACCCAGTACTTC.

The V gene is TRBV4-1, the J gene TRBJ2-5; D uncertain. V lost 0 bases to trimming and J lost 2 bases, with 10 bases between them. The CDR3 spans 15 residues. Germline V gives CDR1 MGHRA, CDR2 YSYEKL. The CDR3 region has the DNA TGCGCCAGCAGCCAAGATAGAAATAGGCAAGAGACCCAGTACTTC. Residues: CASSQDRNRQETQYF.

This clonotype was counted a few times. The CDR3 DNA sequence: TGTGCCAGCACCCAGCGTCGAAACACAGATACGCAGTATTTT. The encoded protein is CASTQRRNTDTQYF. V gene TRBV12-3 or TRBV12-4 combines with J gene TRBJ2-3; D remains ambiguous. The V end was cut by 7 bases, the J end by 2 bases, with 13 bases between. The CDR3 consists of 14 residues.

The rearrangement links TRBV30 to TRBJ2-3; D is undetermined. CDR3 size: 14 residues. V was clipped by 0 bases and J by 2 bases, with 9 bases between them. Per the germline V gene, CDR1 is GTSNPN and CDR2 is SVGIG (reference sequence). CDR3 residues: CAWSVQWDTDTQYF. The DNA of the CDR3 is TGTGCCTGGAGTGTACAATGGGACACAGATACGCAGTATTTT.

This clonotype was seen a few times. The chain is built from TRBV10-3 and TRBJ1-6; 8 bases are a match to TRBD1. The CDR3 is made up of 15 amino acids. Germline loops: CDR1 ENHRY, CDR2 SYGVKD. The trim removed 5 bases at V and 8 bases at J, leaving 8 bases unmatched. The CDR3 loop is CAISSGGQGYSPLHF. CDR3 nucleotide sequence: TGTGCCATCAGTTCTGGCGGACAGGGATATTCACCCCTCCACTTT.

The chain is built from TRBV20-1 and TRBJ2-3; D might be TRBD1 (5 bases). The length of the CDR3 is 15 residues. Trimming removed 3 bases at V and 2 bases at J, with 15 bases between. Germline CDR1 and CDR2: DFQATT and SNEGSKA (reference sequence). In DNA, the CDR3 is TGCAGTGCTAGGACAGCTGGACGGATCACAGATACGCAGTATTTT. Protein product: CSARTAGRITDTQYF.

This clonotype came up a few times. The CDR3 nucleotides are TGTGCCAGCTCACCGGGTCACCAGAACACCGGGGAGCTGTTTTTT. The encoded protein is CASSPGHQNTGELFF. The chain recombines TRBV18 with TRBJ2-2, with D unclear. CDR3 size: 15 residues. The V gene's germline CDR1 is KGHSH and CDR2 LQKENI. V dropped 3 bases and J dropped 1 base, with 9 bases sitting between them.